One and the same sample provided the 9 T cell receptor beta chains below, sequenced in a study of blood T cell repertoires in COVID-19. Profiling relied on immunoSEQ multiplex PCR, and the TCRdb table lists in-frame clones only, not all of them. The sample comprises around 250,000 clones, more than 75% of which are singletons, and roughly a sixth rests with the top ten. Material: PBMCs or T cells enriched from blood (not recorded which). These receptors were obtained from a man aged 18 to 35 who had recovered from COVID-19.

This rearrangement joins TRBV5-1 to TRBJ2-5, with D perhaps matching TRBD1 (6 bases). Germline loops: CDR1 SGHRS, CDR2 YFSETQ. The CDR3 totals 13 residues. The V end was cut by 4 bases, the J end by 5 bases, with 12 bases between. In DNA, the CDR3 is TGCGCCAGCAGCACAGGACAGTGGGAGACCCAGTACTTC. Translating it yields CASSTGQWETQYF. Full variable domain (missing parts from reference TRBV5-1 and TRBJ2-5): KAGVTQTPRYLIKTRGQQVTLSCSPISGHRSVSWYQQTPGQGLQFLFEYFSETQRNKGNFPGRFSGRQFSNSRSEMNVSTLELGDSALYLCASSTGQWETQYFGPGTRLLVL.

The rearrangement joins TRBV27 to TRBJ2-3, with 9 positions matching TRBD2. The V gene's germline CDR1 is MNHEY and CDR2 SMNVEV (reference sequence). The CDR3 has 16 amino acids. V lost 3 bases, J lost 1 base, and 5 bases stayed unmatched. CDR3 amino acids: CASSLIGGRGTDTQYF. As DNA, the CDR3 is TGTGCCAGCAGTTTGATAGGCGGGAGGGGCACAGATACGCAGTATTTT.

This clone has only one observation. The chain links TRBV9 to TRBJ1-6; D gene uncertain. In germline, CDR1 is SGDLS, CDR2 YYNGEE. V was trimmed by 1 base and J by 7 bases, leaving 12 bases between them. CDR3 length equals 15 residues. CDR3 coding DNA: TGTGCCAGCAGCGTATCTGAGACGGAGAATTCACCCCTCCACTTT. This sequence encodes CASSVSETENSPLHF.

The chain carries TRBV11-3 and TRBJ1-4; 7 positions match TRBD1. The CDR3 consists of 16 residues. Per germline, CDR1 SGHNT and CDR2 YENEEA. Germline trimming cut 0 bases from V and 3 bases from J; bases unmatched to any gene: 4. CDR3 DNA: TGTGCCAGCAGCTTAGAAGGGGGCACCTCTAATGAAAAACTGTTTTTT. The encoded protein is CASSLEGGTSNEKLFF.

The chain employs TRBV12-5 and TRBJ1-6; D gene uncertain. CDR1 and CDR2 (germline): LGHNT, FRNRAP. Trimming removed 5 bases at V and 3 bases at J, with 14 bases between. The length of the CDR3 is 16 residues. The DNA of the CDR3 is TGTGCTAGTGGTCCCCGAGCGGGAAGCTATAATTCACCCCTCCACTTT. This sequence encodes CASGPRAGSYNSPLHF.

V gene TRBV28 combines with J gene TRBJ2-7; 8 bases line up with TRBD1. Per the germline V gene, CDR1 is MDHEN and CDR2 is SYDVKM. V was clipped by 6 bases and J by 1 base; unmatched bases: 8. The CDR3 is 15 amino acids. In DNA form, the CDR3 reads TGTGCCAGCAGGGTACCAGGGGGCTTTTCCTACGAGCAGTACTTC. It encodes CASRVPGGFSYEQYF.

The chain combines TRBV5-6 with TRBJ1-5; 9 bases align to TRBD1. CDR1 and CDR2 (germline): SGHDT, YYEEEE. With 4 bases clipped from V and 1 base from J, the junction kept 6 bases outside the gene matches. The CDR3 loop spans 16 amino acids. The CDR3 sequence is CASSQGQGTSNQPQHF. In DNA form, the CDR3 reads TGTGCCAGCAGCCAGGGACAGGGTACGAGCAATCAGCCCCAGCATTTT.

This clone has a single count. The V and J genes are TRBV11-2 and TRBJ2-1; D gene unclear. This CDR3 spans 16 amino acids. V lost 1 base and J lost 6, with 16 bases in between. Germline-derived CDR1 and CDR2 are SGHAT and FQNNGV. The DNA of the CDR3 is TGTGCCAGCAGCTTAGGTTACGCTGGTCTAGTCAATGAGCAGTTCTTC. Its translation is CASSLGYAGLVNEQFF. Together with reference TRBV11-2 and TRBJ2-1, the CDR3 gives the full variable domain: EAGVAQSPRYKIIEKRQSVAFWCNPISGHATLYWYQQILGQGPKLLIQFQNNGVVDDSQLPKDRFSAERLKGVDSTLKIQPAKLEDSAVYLCASSLGYAGLVNEQFFGPGTRLTVL.

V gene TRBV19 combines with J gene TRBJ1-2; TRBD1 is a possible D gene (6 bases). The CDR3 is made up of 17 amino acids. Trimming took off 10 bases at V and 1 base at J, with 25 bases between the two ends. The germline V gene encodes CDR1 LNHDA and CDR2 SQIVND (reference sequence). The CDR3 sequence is CATSPWTVRGVNYGYTF. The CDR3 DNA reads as TGTGCCACCTCCCCCTGGACAGTAAGGGGAGTTAACTATGGCTACACCTTC. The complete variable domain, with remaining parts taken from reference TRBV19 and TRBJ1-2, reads DGGITQSPKYLFRKEGQNVTLSCEQNLNHDAMYWYRQDPGQGLRLIYYSQIVNDFQKGDIAEGYSVSREKKESFPLTVTSAQKNPTAFYLCATSPWTVRGVNYGYTFGSGTRLTVV.